This T cell receptor beta chain was found in a study of glioma-infiltrating T cells (dated by TCRdb to the mid-2010s). Concerning the study at large: The study sequenced TCR alpha- and beta-chain repertoires from glioma tissue, from non-neoplastic brain tissue and from matched peripheral blood mononuclear cells. To gauge divergence between tissue and blood T-cell populations, every tissue-infiltrating repertoire was compared against the peripheral blood repertoire from the same patient. The paired cohort comprised three low-grade glioma patients, about 8 primary glioblastoma patients and three non-glioma patients contributing non-neoplastic brain tissue.

Including cysteine and phenylalanine, the CDR3 has 13 amino acids. CDR3 DNA only is kept here, 39 bases in frame from base 1. V is reduced by 6 bases and J by 4 bases, leaving a spacing of 10 bases between them. The germline V gene encodes CDR1 LGHNA and CDR2 YNFKEQ. Overall study results and their limits: VJ-independent divergence between tissue and blood was below expectation in non-neoplastic patients but above expectation in all gliomas, especially low-grade gliomas. Very few CDR3 sequences were found to be shared between tissue and blood, and this scarcity was attributed to high CDR3 diversity and limited sampling. Small numbers underpinned the group comparisons: about eight glioblastoma patients, three low-grade glioma patients and three non-neoplastic patients.

A few counts support this clonotype. The antigen it binds to is not known. No base-level quality is on record; no much larger clone is a single base apart. TCR alpha and beta CDR3 regions were amplified with the iRepertoire nested amplicon-rescue multiplex PCR (arm-PCR) platform from RNA. The input for one-step reverse transcription and amplification was about 95-450 ng of either tissue mRNA or PBMC total RNA. After bead purification, a secondary multiplex PCR added Illumina adapters, and libraries were gel-purified between 200 and 400 bp. The libraries contained internal 6-nucleotide barcodes that were used for demultiplexing. Sequencing of the libraries was done on an Illumina MiSeq using 2x220 or 2x250 nucleotide paired-end reads. From the authors' description of their analysis: Paired reads were merged using FLASH 1.2.11 and were aligned to the GRCh37 human genome using BWA-MEM, after which TRA and TRB reads were extracted. For V and J assignment, an IMGT-derived reference of cassette sequences and CDR3 motifs that included pseudogenes was used. Three-frame translation of reads was performed, and productive CDR3s were defined as those with a C...FGXG motif and no stop codons. A clonotype was defined as a unique combination of a V-J cassette pair and a CDR3 amino acid sequence. Filtering of reads was based on Hamming distance, with the threshold set by the sequence error rate of each sample in mapped regions. The raw public reads went through TCRdb reprocessing: fastp at Q25, MiXCR clone calling, in-frame beta chains kept. Each entry merges the rows of one CDR3 protein and shows their most common DNA and genes. These V and J calls derive from TCRdb rather than the authors' analysis. The sample table records some 120,000 distinct CDR3 sequences; 23% of these occur just once. Roughly 15% of the sample is in the top ten clones.

This sequence was found in a human donor with low-grade glioma or glioblastoma, undergoing nonglioma brain surgery, or in good health (not recorded which). Material: glioma tissue, nonneoplastic brain tissue, or PBMCs (not recorded which). The chain joins TRBV4-2 to TRBJ2-1; the D gene is unclear. The DNA is TGTGCCAGCAGTCGCGTAGGGTACAATGAGCAGTTCTTC. Its protein reads: CASSRVGYNEQFF.